The 28 T cell receptor beta chains below all came from one sample that was sequenced in a study of OX40 agonist ivuxolimab in advanced cancers. Repertoires were generated with immunoSEQ multiplex PCR, while TCRdb's copy carries only in-frame clones and drops some. The repertoire includes around 41,000 clones, around four fifths of them detected once, and under 3.5% sits in the top ten. The specimen comprised CD4+ or CD8+ T cells sorted from blood, sampled in a trial of the OX40 agonist ivuxolimab. These receptors originate from an adult with an advanced solid tumor such as melanoma, head and neck, liver or kidney cancer.

This chain uses TRBV28 with TRBJ1-2; D possibly corresponds to TRBD1 (6 bases). Germline CDR1 reads MDHEN; CDR2 reads SYDVKM. This CDR3 comprises 15 residues. V was shortened by 10 bases and J by 6 bases, with 24 bases between the two germline ends. The CDR3 is CATHRRGGLRDGYTF. For the CDR3, the DNA is TGTGCCACCCATAGGCGAGGGGGACTACGGGATGGCTACACCTTC.

The CDR3 DNA reads TGTGCCAGCAGCTTAACTGAGGGTTACGAGCAGTACTTC. Protein sequence: CASSLTEGYEQYF. V is TRBV7-2 and J is TRBJ2-7, with D possibly matching TRBD2 (5 bases). Trimming shortened V by 2 bases and J by 4 bases, and 9 bases separated the two germline ends. This CDR3 contains 13 residues. Germline CDR1 is SGHTA and CDR2 is FQGNSA.

This clone came up a few times. The V and J genes are TRBV4-3 and TRBJ2-3; either TRBD1 or TRBD2 may supply D (5 bases each). V dropped 2 bases and J dropped 1 base, with 10 bases sitting between them. Germline-derived CDR1 and CDR2 are LGHNA and YSLEER. This CDR3 has 15 amino acids. This chain's CDR3 is CASSQRGVGTDTQYF. CDR3 sequence (DNA): TGCGCCAGCAGCCAAAGAGGGGTGGGCACAGATACGCAGTATTTT.

The chain joins TRBV7-9 to TRBJ1-4; TRBD1 agrees at 10 bases. Germline lookup yields CDR1 SEHNR and CDR2 FQNEAQ (reference sequence). After removal of 4 bases from V and 8 bases from J, the junction contained 4 bases not matched to a gene. The CDR3 sequence is 14 residues long. The CDR3 sequence is CASSWDRGGEKLFF. The CDR3 region has the DNA TGTGCCAGCAGCTGGGACAGGGGAGGGGAAAAACTGTTTTTT.

The table lists this clone with a few counts. The V and J genes are TRBV27 and TRBJ1-1, with 7 bases matching TRBD1. J lost 0 bases, V lost 7 bases, and 8 bases had no gene match. The CDR3 has 15 amino acids. The V gene's germline CDR1 is MNHEY and CDR2 SMNVEV (reference sequence). The CDR3 DNA sequence: TGTGCCAGCAAAAGGACAGGCAACATGAACACTGAAGCTTTCTTT. Amino acid sequence: CASKRTGNMNTEAFF.

This clone was observed a handful of times. The chain carries TRBV29-1 and TRBJ1-1; no reliable D call. The CDR3 is 12 residues long. The V end was cut by 4 bases, the J end by 1 base, with 7 bases between. Per germline, CDR1 SQVTM and CDR2 ANQGSEA. Here the CDR3 DNA reads TGCAGCGTTGTCCCCCCGAACACTGAAGCTTTCTTT. Its protein is CSVVPPNTEAFF.

The chain uses TRBV28 and TRBJ2-1; maybe TRBD2 (6 bases). The V gene lost 1 base and the J gene lost 5 bases, with 12 bases spanning the gap. The CDR3 extends over 15 amino acids. Germline lookup yields CDR1 MDHEN and CDR2 SYDVKM. CDR3 DNA sequence: TGTGCCAGCAGTTTATATACTAGCAGCAACAATGAGCAGTTCTTC. It specifies CASSLYTSSNNEQFF.

The chain carries TRBV10-3 and TRBJ2-1; no firm D call. The germline V gene has CDR1 ENHRY and CDR2 SYGVKD. The V end lost 6 bases, the J end lost 0 bases, and 18 bases lay between the germline ends. The CDR3 loop spans 17 amino acids. The CDR3 bases are TGTGCCATCAGCGCGGTGGCATTTCTAAGCTCCTACAATGAGCAGTTCTTC. Residues: CAISAVAFLSSYNEQFF.

The chain combines TRBV11-3 with TRBJ2-7, with D uncertain. Germline CDR1 SGHNT, CDR2 YENEEA. V was pared by 5 bases and J by 6 bases, with 17 bases between. This CDR3 has 14 residues. This CDR3 is CASSLYGLFGEQYF. In nucleotides, the CDR3 is TGTGCCAGCAGCCTCTACGGGCTCTTCGGCGAGCAGTACTTC.

This clone was seen a handful of times. The chain links TRBV5-1 to TRBJ2-7; 11 nucleotides line up with TRBD2. V was clipped by 5 bases and J by 4 bases; unmatched bases: 5. Germline CDR1 SGHRS, CDR2 YFSETQ. This CDR3 is built from 14 residues. CDR3 DNA sequence: TGCGCCAGCAGGGAGGGACTAGCGGATTACGAGCAGTACTTC. This gives the protein CASREGLADYEQYF.

CDR3 loop: CASLQGTANEKLFF. In nucleotides, the CDR3 is TGTGCCAGCTTACAGGGGACCGCTAATGAAAAACTGTTTTTT. The V gene is TRBV28, the J gene TRBJ1-4; 7 nucleotides align to TRBD1. V was pared by 8 bases and J by 3 bases, with 6 bases of the junction left unmatched. The CDR3 is 14 residues long. Germline CDR1 and CDR2: MDHEN and SYDVKM.

The V and J genes are TRBV11-3 and TRBJ1-1; 9 positions agree with TRBD1. Germline CDR1 and CDR2: SGHNT and YENEEA. The J segment lost 10 bases and the V segment lost 5 bases, leaving 5 bases of the junction unmatched. The CDR3 length is 12 residues. In DNA, the CDR3 is TGTGCCAGCAGCCAAGGACAGGGGAGAGCTTTCTTT. This gives the protein CASSQGQGRAFF.

The rearrangement links TRBV27 to TRBJ1-1, with unresolved D. V gave up 3 bases and J gave up 10 bases, with 15 bases separating them. Per the germline V gene, CDR1 is MNHEY and CDR2 is SMNVEV (reference sequence). The CDR3 runs 13 residues. CDR3 residues: CASSFGPEGGAFF. The CDR3 coding sequence is TGTGCCAGCAGTTTTGGACCAGAGGGTGGAGCTTTCTTT.

The V call is TRBV5-8, the J call TRBJ2-7; 10 bases line up with TRBD2. V dropped 6 bases and J dropped 4; count of bases not matched to a gene: 7. The V gene's germline CDR1 is SGHTS and CDR2 YDEGEE. This CDR3 comprises 14 residues. The CDR3 DNA sequence: TGTGCCAGCAAGCGACTAGCGGGTCAATACGAGCAGTACTTC. It yields the protein CASKRLAGQYEQYF.

This clone was seen once. This rearrangement joins TRBV7-9 to TRBJ1-4; TRBD1 matches 7 bases. Germline loops: CDR1 SEHNR, CDR2 FQNEAQ (reference sequence). Losses at the gene ends were 4 bases for V and 8 bases for J; bases not matched to a gene: 10. The CDR3 runs to 15 residues. The CDR3 loop is CASSSHQGVGEKLFF. DNA of the CDR3: TGTGCCAGCAGCTCCCACCAGGGGGTTGGGGAAAAACTGTTTTTT.

J is TRBJ2-5 and V is TRBV5-6; D is tentatively TRBD1 or TRBD2 (5 bases each). This CDR3 has 11 residues. V was pared by 5 bases and J by 5 bases, with 7 bases between. Germline values: CDR1 SGHDT, CDR2 YYEEEE. The CDR3 region has the DNA TGTGCCAGCAGTTGGGGGGAGACCCAGTACTTC. It is translated as CASSWGETQYF.

The genes are TRBV28 and TRBJ2-6, with D unclear. Germline CDR1 and CDR2: MDHEN and SYDVKM. The CDR3 is made up of 17 amino acids. The V and J ends lost 6 bases and 0 bases respectively, with 15 bases between them. This chain's CDR3 is CASSRRLSYSGANVLTF. Written as DNA, the CDR3 is TGTGCCAGCAGCCGCCGCCTATCCTACTCTGGGGCCAACGTCCTGACTTTC.

The CDR3 protein is CASTLAGGQEEQYF. CDR3 nucleotide sequence: TGTGCCAGCACTCTAGCGGGAGGGCAGGAAGAGCAGTACTTC. The gene calls are TRBV6-5 and TRBJ2-7; 12 bases map to TRBD2. The germline CDR1 and CDR2 sequences are MNHEY and SVGAGI. The CDR3 spans 14 residues. V lost 7 bases to trimming and J lost 7 bases; unmatched junction nucleotides: 8.

This chain's CDR3 is CASSTGQGSYEQYF. CDR3 nucleotides: TGTGCCAGCAGCACAGGACAGGGTTCCTACGAGCAGTACTTC. This chain links TRBV11-3 with TRBJ2-7, with 8 bases lining up with TRBD1. The length of the CDR3 is 14 residues. Germline trimming cut 5 bases from V and 1 base from J; bases unmatched to any gene: 4. Germline lookup yields CDR1 SGHNT and CDR2 YENEEA.

V is TRBV9 and J is TRBJ1-1; a weak D match, TRBD1 (6 bases). The CDR3 is 13 amino acids. Germline CDR1 is SGDLS and CDR2 is YYNGEE. V was shortened by 4 bases and J by 8 bases, with 15 bases between the two germline ends. DNA for the CDR3: TGTGCCAGCAGCCCCGGGGGGCGCGGCGAAGCTTTCTTT. Translating it yields CASSPGGRGEAFF. The entire variable domain, with the rest obtained from reference TRBV9 and TRBJ1-1, is as follows: DSGVTQTPKHLITATGQRVTLRCSPRSGDLSVYWYQQSLDQGLQFLIQYYNGEERAKGNILERFSAQQFPDLHSELNLSSLELGDSALYFCASSPGGRGEAFFGQGTRLTVV.

This chain uses TRBV5-6 with TRBJ1-2; no clear D gene. This CDR3 comprises 15 residues. Germline V gene data show CDR1 as SGHDT and CDR2 as YYEEEE. V was pared by 4 bases and J by 0 bases, with 13 bases between. The CDR3 spells CASSRGSRTNYGYTF. The CDR3 DNA sequence: TGTGCCAGCAGCCGTGGATCTCGAACTAACTATGGCTACACCTTC. The entire variable domain, with the rest obtained from reference TRBV5-6 and TRBJ1-2, is as follows: DAGVTQSPTHLIKTRGQQVTLRCSPKSGHDTVSWYQQALGQGPQFIFQYYEEEERQRGNFPDRFSGHQFPNYSSELNVNALLLGDSALYLCASSRGSRTNYGYTFGSGTRLTVV.

This chain connects TRBV28 to TRBJ2-1, with D perhaps given as TRBD1 or TRBD2 (5 bases each). V gave up 2 bases and J gave up 1 base, with 12 bases separating them. This CDR3 comprises 16 residues. In germline, CDR1 is MDHEN, CDR2 SYDVKM. The CDR3 DNA reads TGTGCCAGCAGTTTAAGGGGAGTTGGGTCCTACAATGAGCAGTTCTTC. Translated, it gives CASSLRGVGSYNEQFF. The variable domain in full, with the rest retrieved from reference TRBV28 and TRBJ2-1, is DVKVTQSSRYLVKRTGEKVFLECVQDMDHENMFWYRQDPGLGLRLIYFSYDVKMKEKGDIPEGYSVSREKKERFSLILESASTNQTSMYLCASSLRGVGSYNEQFFGPGTRLTVL.

Comments on this clone: The junction departs from the called germline gene at one end, perhaps through a read error. V usage is TRBV2 and J usage is TRBJ1-4; D uncertain. This CDR3 spans 11 amino acids. The germline gives CDR1 SNHLY, CDR2 FYNNEI. For the CDR3, the DNA is TGCGCTACAGCGCTCAGTGAAAAACTGTTTTTT. This codes for CATALSEKLFF.

The chain links TRBV20-1 to TRBJ2-1; D is uncertain. CDR1 and CDR2 (germline): DFQATT, SNEGSKA (reference sequence). Trimming removed 7 bases from V and 6 bases from J, with 10 bases in between. The CDR3 has 11 residues. CDR3 DNA: TGCAGTGTTAGCCGGATCAATGAGCAGTTCTTC. It is translated as CSVSRINEQFF.

Turning to this clone: The junction differs from germline at one of its ends, possibly a read error. The rearrangement joins TRBV2 to TRBJ1-1; 7 nucleotides align to TRBD1. CDR1 is SNHLY, CDR2 FYNNEI, per germline. This CDR3 region has 11 residues. The CDR3 sequence: CASRDDRVGPF. CDR3 nucleotides: TGTGCCAGCAGGGACGACAGGGTCGGACCTTTT.

This chain links TRBV6-5 with TRBJ2-7; 11 bases align to TRBD2. The CDR3 is made up of 15 amino acids. Germline CDR1 reads MNHEY; CDR2 reads SVGAGI. Losses at the gene ends were 6 bases for V and 2 bases for J; bases not matched to a gene: 6. CDR3: CASRKRLAGTYEQYF. CDR3 sequence (DNA): TGTGCCAGCAGAAAAAGACTAGCGGGAACCTACGAGCAGTACTTC.

In this sample, this clone turned up a few times. The chain joins TRBV4-1 to TRBJ1-2; 7 bases are a match to TRBD1. Germline CDR1 and CDR2: MGHRA and YSYEKL. The CDR3 consists of 15 residues. V was clipped by 0 bases and J by 8 bases; unmatched bases: 9. This CDR3 reads CASSQDAGGVGGYTF. The CDR3 DNA sequence: TGCGCCAGCAGCCAAGATGCAGGGGGAGTTGGAGGCTACACCTTC.

The V gene is TRBV14, the J gene TRBJ2-1, with D maybe TRBD2 (6 bases). V was pared by 0 bases and J by 9 bases, with 24 bases between. Germline assignment: CDR1 SGHDN and CDR2 FVKESK. This CDR3 has 18 residues. For the CDR3, the DNA is TGTGCCAGCAGCCAAGATGAGATTTTGGCAGCCTGGGAGGCTGAGCAGTTCTTC. Its protein is CASSQDEILAAWEAEQFF.